The 15 T cell receptor beta chains listed next were all sequenced from one sample in a study of blood T cell repertoires in COVID-19. This table comes from immunoSEQ multiplex PCR, and its TCRdb copy is limited to in-frame clones, with some not included. The sample lists 160,000 or so clones, over 75% occurring once. Material for sequencing was peripheral blood. Receptors originate from a human donor in a cohort sampled during active COVID-19.

This clone was observed many times. The chain links TRBV7-9 to TRBJ2-3; D remains ambiguous. This CDR3 spans 15 amino acids. CDR1 SEHNR and CDR2 FQNEAQ come from the germline V gene (reference sequence). Trimming removed 4 bases from V and 2 bases from J, with 13 bases in between. DNA for the CDR3: TGTGCCAGCAGCTCCCGCGAGGCGAACACAGATACGCAGTATTTT. It yields the protein CASSSREANTDTQYF.

This clone came up once. The DNA for the CDR3 is TGTGCCAGCAGCGCGATGACAGACTTGAATGAAAAACTGTTTTTT. This codes for CASSAMTDLNEKLFF. The chain has TRBV7-9 and TRBJ1-4; possible D gene TRBD1, 5 bases. There are 15 residues in the CDR3. With 5 bases removed from V and 5 bases from J, the gap between germline ends came to 15 bases. Germline V gives CDR1 SEHNR, CDR2 FQNEAQ (reference sequence). Complete variable domain (other parts from reference TRBV7-9 and TRBJ1-4): DTGVSQNPRHKITKRGQNVTFRCDPISEHNRLYWYRQTLGQGPEFLTYFQNEAQLEKSRLLSDRFSAERPKGSFSTLEIQRTEQGDSAMYLCASSAMTDLNEKLFFGSGTQLSVL.

The chain combines TRBV5-4 with TRBJ2-7; 10 positions agree with TRBD1. CDR1 SGHNT and CDR2 YYREEE come from the germline V gene (reference sequence). The CDR3 runs to 14 residues. V shed 5 bases and J 3 bases; nucleotides not matched to a gene: 5. The DNA for the CDR3 is TGTGCCAGCAGTTTCGACAGGGGGCTCTACGAGCAGTACTTC. Its protein product is CASSFDRGLYEQYF.

J is TRBJ1-3 and V is TRBV19; D remains ambiguous. The CDR3 loop spans 15 amino acids. The ends were cut back, 3 bases at V and 4 bases at J, with 13 bases in the middle. Germline V gene lookup returns CDR1 LNHDA and CDR2 SQIVND (reference sequence). The CDR3 DNA reads TGTGCCAGTAGTATTGTGGCTGGGCCCGGAAACACCATATATTTT. Its protein product is CASSIVAGPGNTIYF.

The J gene is TRBJ2-5, the V gene TRBV27; D ambiguous. Trimming shortened V by 8 bases and J by 3 bases, and 10 bases separated the two germline ends. The CDR3 has 12 residues. CDR1 is MNHEY, CDR2 SMNVEV, per germline (reference sequence). The CDR3 reads CASSRRKETQYF. As DNA, the CDR3 is TGTGCCAGCTCTCGCAGGAAAGAGACCCAGTACTTC.

The CDR3 sequence is CASTRQGENSPLHF. CDR3 nucleotides: TGTGCCAGCACCAGACAGGGGGAAAATTCACCCCTCCACTTT. The rearrangement joins TRBV9 to TRBJ1-6, with 9 bases identical to TRBD1. J gave up 7 bases and V 6 bases, and 5 bases lay outside the gene matches. Germline CDR1 and CDR2: SGDLS and YYNGEE. The CDR3 runs to 14 residues.

The chain carries TRBV5-4 and TRBJ2-1; 8 bases are shared with TRBD1. The V gene end was trimmed by 4 bases and the J gene end by 5 bases; junction bases not matched to a gene: 2. Germline V lookup: CDR1 SGHNT, CDR2 YYREEE (reference sequence). The CDR3 contains 13 residues. The CDR3 is CASSLGQDNEQFF. CDR3 DNA: TGTGCCAGCAGCCTGGGACAGGACAATGAGCAGTTCTTC.

This chain's CDR3 is CASSDRGRSEETQYF. CDR3 nucleotides: TGTGCCAGCAGCGACAGGGGAAGGAGTGAAGAGACCCAGTACTTC. The genes are TRBV7-2 and TRBJ2-5; 8 bases are a match to TRBD1. Germline-derived CDR1 and CDR2 are SGHTA and FQGNSA. This CDR3 comprises 15 residues. The J segment lost 3 bases and the V segment lost 5 bases, leaving 8 bases of the junction unmatched.

This chain joins TRBV19 and TRBJ1-4; 7 nucleotides agree with TRBD1. The CDR3 has 16 residues. After removal of 3 bases from V and 5 bases from J, the junction contained 9 bases not matched to a gene. Germline CDR1 is LNHDA and CDR2 is SQIVND (reference sequence). The CDR3 loop reads CASSIREGARNEKLFF. The CDR3 DNA is TGTGCCAGTAGTATCCGGGAGGGGGCACGAAATGAAAAACTGTTTTTT.

This clone was counted between two and nine times. The CDR3 protein is CATATYEQYF. Written as DNA, the CDR3 is TGTGCCACCGCTACCTACGAGCAGTACTTC. This rearrangement joins TRBV10-3 to TRBJ2-7; unclear D gene. V was clipped by 10 bases and J by 2 bases, with 6 bases between them. The CDR3 is 10 residues long. Looked up from germline, CDR1 is ENHRY and CDR2 is SYGVKD.

This chain joins TRBV30 and TRBJ2-5; a weak D match, TRBD2 (7 bases). With 0 bases removed from V and 5 bases from J, the gap between germline ends came to 22 bases. Germline assignment: CDR1 GTSNPN and CDR2 SVGIG (reference sequence). The CDR3 runs 17 residues. As DNA, the CDR3 is TGTGCCTGGAGTGTAGGTTTGGGGGGGCAGGGCATGGAGACCCAGTACTTC. It translates to CAWSVGLGGQGMETQYF.

This chain connects TRBV7-8 to TRBJ2-1; no reliable D call. CDR3 size: 11 residues. In germline, CDR1 is SGHVS, CDR2 FQNEAQ. The V gene lost 7 bases and the J gene lost 10 bases, with 11 bases spanning the gap. CDR3 DNA sequence: TGTGCCAGCACCGACTTACTGGAGCAGTTCTTC. Encoded protein: CASTDLLEQFF. Based on the CDR3 plus reference TRBV7-8 and TRBJ2-1, the full variable domain is GAGVSQSPRYKVAKRGQDVALRCDPISGHVSLFWYQQALGQGPEFLTYFQNEAQLDKSGLPSDRFFAERPEGSVSTLKIQRTQQEDSAVYLCASTDLLEQFFGPGTRLTVL.

V usage is TRBV30 and J usage is TRBJ2-7, with no clear D. V was pared by 1 base and J by 3 bases, with 13 bases between. The CDR3 runs 14 residues. Germline V CDR1 and CDR2: GTSNPN, SVGIG (reference sequence). CDR3 DNA: TGTGCCTGGAGTGCCTCTCTTGGCAGCTACGAGCAGTACTTC. Translating gives CAWSASLGSYEQYF.

In regard to this clone: Other DNA sequences in this sample translate to the same CDR3. The V gene is TRBV4-3, the J gene TRBJ2-7; 10 bases map to TRBD1. Unmatched junction bases numbered 3, after V lost 0 bases and J lost 4 bases. Germline lookup yields CDR1 LGHNA and CDR2 YSLEER. CDR3 length equals 15 residues. CDR3 sequence: CASSQDRTGGYEQYF. As DNA, the CDR3 is TGCGCCAGCAGCCAAGATCGGACAGGGGGGTACGAGCAGTACTTC.

Here the CDR3 DNA reads TGTGCCAGCAGCGGCCTCACAGGGAGATCGGATGGCTACACCTTC. Translated: CASSGLTGRSDGYTF. The rearrangement uses TRBV9 and TRBJ1-2; maybe TRBD1 (6 bases). V was shortened by 3 bases and J by 6 bases, with 18 bases between the two germline ends. Germline loops: CDR1 SGDLS, CDR2 YYNGEE. The CDR3 totals 15 residues.